Below, 10 T cell receptor beta chains from the same sample are listed, as sequenced in a study of molecular identifiers for immune sequencing clone quantification. TCRdb ran MiXCR on the PCR reads and lists one entry per CDR3 protein. Of about 640,000 distinct CDR3 sequences listed, just under 20% were seen once; the top ten hold roughly 0.85%. The specimen sequenced was naive CD8+ T cells from blood, with Jurkat cell RNA spiked in. Subset indicated: FACS-sorted CD8+CD4-CCR7+CD45RA+ naive T cells. The receptors shown here come from a human donor in good health. Some libraries in this study had Jurkat cell RNA spiked in.

This clonotype was detected ten times or more. The chain couples TRBV13 to TRBJ2-3; TRBD1 aligns across 12 bases. CDR1 PRHDT and CDR2 FYEKMQ come from the germline V gene (reference sequence). The CDR3 is 16 residues long. Losses at the gene ends were 5 bases for V and 3 bases for J; bases not matched to a gene: 6. Here the CDR3 reads CASSSRDRGRTDTQYF. Here the CDR3 DNA reads TGTGCCAGCAGCAGCCGGGACAGGGGGCGAACAGATACGCAGTATTTT.

At least ten counts were recorded for this clonotype. V usage is TRBV4-3 and J usage is TRBJ2-7; unclear D gene. The V and J ends lost 1 base and 0 bases respectively, with 10 bases between them. This CDR3 comprises 15 residues. The germline V gene encodes CDR1 LGHNA and CDR2 YSLEER. CDR3 residues: CASSQGLGISYEQYF. CDR3 DNA: TGCGCCAGCAGCCAAGGCCTGGGAATCTCCTACGAGCAGTACTTC.

This clonotype occurred once. Possible read error: a much larger clone is one base away. The V and J genes are TRBV4-3 and TRBJ1-1; a weak D match, TRBD1 (5 bases). This CDR3 is 14 amino acids long. The germline CDR1 and CDR2 sequences are LGHNA and YSLEER. CDR3 sequence: CASSKTQENTGAFF. CDR3 sequence (DNA): TGCGCCAGCAGCAAGACACAGGAGAACACTGGAGCTTTCTTT.

In its sample, this clonotype was seen a few times. The V call is TRBV19, the J call TRBJ1-6; D remains unclear. The V end was cut by 9 bases, the J end by 6 bases, with 12 bases between. The CDR3 totals 13 residues. Germline CDR1 LNHDA, CDR2 SQIVND (reference sequence). In DNA, the CDR3 is TGTGCCAGCAGGACCGGACTTAATTCACCCCTCCACTTT. Amino acid sequence: CASRTGLNSPLHF.

V is TRBV19 and J is TRBJ1-5; D remains ambiguous. CDR3 length: 14 residues. Germline assignment: CDR1 LNHDA and CDR2 SQIVND (reference sequence). V lost 3 bases to trimming and J lost 5 bases, with 11 bases between them. CDR3 nucleotide sequence: TGTGCCAGTAGTATGGGTGGTGGCGATCAGCCCCAGCATTTT. It specifies CASSMGGGDQPQHF.

This clonotype was seen many times. This chain uses TRBV7-2 with TRBJ2-2, with 13 bases matching TRBD2. The ends lost 7 bases at V and 3 bases at J; junction bases unmatched: 17. The germline V gene encodes CDR1 SGHTA and CDR2 FQGNSA. The CDR3 runs 20 residues. The CDR3 loop reads CASTRTSGSLFQFDTGELFF. The CDR3, as DNA: TGTGCCAGCACCAGGACTAGCGGGAGCCTTTTTCAGTTTGACACCGGGGAGCTGTTTTTT.

The rearrangement uses TRBV11-2 and TRBJ2-5; TRBD1 is a possible D gene (5 bases). Trimming removed 2 bases at V and 1 base at J, with 11 bases between. This CDR3 has 15 residues. Germline-derived CDR1 and CDR2 are SGHAT and FQNNGV. The DNA for the CDR3 is TGTGCCAGCAGCTTAAGCAGTAGGGGCCAAGAGACCCAGTACTTC. Its translation is CASSLSSRGQETQYF.

The CDR3 loop is CASSLINGPGGAWVGQFF. The CDR3 bases are TGTGCCAGCAGCCTTATCAACGGCCCGGGGGGGGCCTGGGTTGGGCAGTTCTTC. The chain links TRBV27 to TRBJ2-1; 8 positions match TRBD2. With 6 bases clipped from V and 12 bases from J, the junction kept 25 bases outside the gene matches. The CDR3 spans 18 residues. Germline values: CDR1 MNHEY, CDR2 SMNVEV (reference sequence).

This clonotype was seen at least ten times. The chain combines TRBV29-1 with TRBJ2-7; 9 nucleotides align to TRBD1. This CDR3 region has 13 residues. J was trimmed by 2 bases and V by 6 bases; bases with no gene match: 5. The V gene's germline CDR1 is SQVTM and CDR2 ANQGSEA. CDR3 sequence reads: CSVRDRDTYEQYF. Here the CDR3 DNA reads TGCAGCGTGAGGGACAGGGACACCTACGAGCAGTACTTC.

The chain employs TRBV28 and TRBJ2-7; D possibly corresponds to TRBD1 (6 bases). This CDR3 is 14 amino acids long. V was pared by 6 bases and J by 4 bases, with 16 bases between. Germline V gives CDR1 MDHEN, CDR2 SYDVKM. CDR3 residues: CASRRNRDRYEQYF. The CDR3 DNA follows: TGTGCCAGCAGACGGAACAGGGATCGGTACGAGCAGTACTTC.